This T cell receptor beta chain was found in a study of T-cell reconstitution after alpha-beta-depleted transplantation in children. Study-wide points: Newly produced T cells mostly provided counts and TCRbeta diversity after one year, as hyperexpanded clones declined. Surviving recipient T cells and intrathymic progenitors accounted for some patients' high TCRbeta diversity at day 60.

Trimming removed 0 bases from V and 1 base from J, with 9 bases in between. The CDR3 is 15 amino acids. The germline V gene has CDR1 SGHVS and CDR2 FQNEAQ. At least ten counts were recorded for this clonotype. The target antigen is unknown. For TCRbeta, the library was prepared with unique molecular identifiers. TCRdb fed the PCR reads into MiXCR, producing one record per CDR3 protein. The data hold under 6,500 distinct CDR3 sequences, with 15% to 18% observed a single time. The sequence came from a patient under 10 years old who had a stem cell transplant for inherited bone marrow failure, so the T cells may come from the graft donor. V and J are TRBV7-8 and TRBJ1-1; D call uncertain. The sample consisted of PBMCs, mostly from graft donor cells, taken 180 days after TCRalphabeta/CD19-depleted stem cell transplant. CDR3 bases: TGTGCCAGCAGCTTAGCGGGAGACCGGAACACTGAAGCTTTCTTT. Its protein product is CASSLAGDRNTEAFF.